The 25 T cell receptor beta chains reported below all come from one sample, sequenced in a study of T-cell reconstitution after alpha-beta-depleted transplantation in children. Preparing the TCRbeta library involved the use of unique molecular identifiers. TCRdb analysed the PCR reads with MiXCR anew, one entry per CDR3 protein. This sample has approximately 200,000 distinct CDR3 sequences; 5.5% to 7% occur once, and the top ten carry 4.5%. The material sequenced was PBMCs, taken before TCRalphabeta/CD19-depleted stem cell transplant. All receptors derive from a girl less than two years old with combined immunodeficiency, due to receive a stem cell transplant.

The sample holds many counts of this clonotype. The chain is built from TRBV3-1 and TRBJ2-1; D uncertain. Trimming removed 0 bases at V and 13 bases at J, with 16 bases between. CDR3 length: 14 amino acids. CDR1 LGHDT and CDR2 YNNKEL come from the germline V gene (reference sequence). CDR3 protein: CASSQDLSPSEQFF. DNA of the CDR3: TGTGCCAGCAGCCAAGATTTGTCCCCATCAGAACAGTTCTTC.

At least ten counts were recorded for this clonotype. The J gene is TRBJ2-2, the V gene TRBV9; TRBD2 aligns across 11 bases. CDR3 length equals 15 residues. With 2 bases clipped from V and 4 bases from J, the junction kept 1 base outside the gene matches. Germline V gene lookup returns CDR1 SGDLS and CDR2 YYNGEE. The CDR3 sequence: CASSVGTSGTGELFF. CDR3 DNA sequence: TGTGCCAGCAGCGTGGGGACTAGCGGCACCGGGGAGCTGTTTTTT.

This clonotype was seen many times. The chain couples TRBV2 to TRBJ2-6; no definite D call. The germline V gene has CDR1 SNHLY and CDR2 FYNNEI. The V and J ends lost 8 bases and 1 base respectively, with 12 bases between them. This CDR3 comprises 15 residues. CDR3 region: CASGRFLSGANVLTF. The DNA of the CDR3 is TGTGCCAGCGGTCGATTTCTGTCTGGGGCCAACGTCCTGACTTTC.

In this sample, this clonotype turned up a few times. The chain is built from TRBV4-3 and TRBJ2-1; 9 bases align to TRBD2. Germline-derived CDR1 and CDR2 are LGHNA and YSLEER. The CDR3 sequence is 15 residues long. After removal of 1 base from V and 6 bases from J, the junction contained 4 bases not matched to a gene. The CDR3: CASSQVQRGANEQFF. The CDR3 DNA reads TGCGCCAGCAGCCAAGTCCAGCGGGGGGCCAATGAGCAGTTCTTC.

Ten or more counts support this clonotype. The V call is TRBV29-1, the J call TRBJ2-7; D uncertain. The length of the CDR3 is 14 residues. V lost 1 base and J 3 bases, leaving 13 bases between the germline ends. Germline assignment: CDR1 SQVTM and CDR2 ANQGSEA. CDR3 sequence reads: CSVEGYNRRYEQYF. The CDR3 nucleotides are TGCAGCGTTGAAGGTTATAACCGGCGCTACGAGCAGTACTTC.

This clonotype has just one count. A much bigger clone sits one base away, suggesting this may be a read error. The chain combines TRBV5-1 with TRBJ1-1; D gene unclear. Trimming removed 10 bases at V and 0 bases at J, with 16 bases between. There are 14 residues in the CDR3. Germline CDR1 SGHRS, CDR2 YFSETQ. CDR3: CAGKIDMMNTEAFF. The CDR3 bases are TGCGCCGGCAAGATCGACATGATGAACACTGAAGCTTTCTTT.

There are many counts of this clonotype. J is TRBJ2-2 and V is TRBV4-3, with D possibly TRBD2 on 7 matching bases. CDR1 is LGHNA and CDR2 is YSLEER in the germline V gene. Trimming stripped 4 bases from V and 4 bases from J, with 22 bases between. The length of the CDR3 is 18 residues. The DNA for the CDR3 is TGCGCCAGCAGCCTACAAGTGAAAGGGGGGGGGCGCACCGGGGAGCTGTTTTTT. Translated, it gives CASSLQVKGGGRTGELFF.

This clonotype was seen at least ten times. The gene calls are TRBV9 and TRBJ2-7; D is perhaps TRBD1 (6 bases). V lost 3 bases and J 4 bases, leaving 11 bases between the germline ends. CDR1 and CDR2 from the germline V gene are SGDLS and YYNGEE. CDR3 length: 13 amino acids. CDR3: CASSGSRGYEQYF. In DNA form, the CDR3 reads TGTGCCAGCAGCGGCTCCAGGGGTTACGAGCAGTACTTC.

This clonotype has a handful of counts. This chain uses TRBV7-9 with TRBJ2-7; D gene ambiguous. Trimming shortened V by 3 bases and J by 5 bases, and 20 bases separated the two germline ends. Per the germline V gene, CDR1 is SEHNR and CDR2 is FQNEAQ (reference sequence). The CDR3 is 16 residues long. The CDR3 spells CASSFFRGFLGNEQYF. CDR3 nucleotides: TGTGCCAGCAGCTTTTTTCGTGGGTTCCTGGGGAACGAGCAGTACTTC.

This clonotype was recorded many times. The chain links TRBV28 to TRBJ1-3; D not resolved. Germline loops: CDR1 MDHEN, CDR2 SYDVKM. The ends were cut back, 7 bases at V and 0 bases at J, with 13 bases in the middle. CDR3 length equals 15 residues. The CDR3: CASTRILSSGNTIYF. The CDR3 region has the DNA TGTGCCAGCACACGGATCCTGAGCTCTGGAAACACCATATATTTT.

As concerns this clonotype: A much larger clone is a single base away; this may be a read error. The chain recombines TRBV20-1 with TRBJ2-1; 11 bases are a match to TRBD2. The germline V gene encodes CDR1 DFQATT and CDR2 SNEGSKA (reference sequence). The CDR3 consists of 16 residues. CDR3 region: CSANSRGTSGYNEQLF. The DNA for the CDR3 is TGCAGTGCCAACTCTCGTGGGACTAGCGGCTACAATGAGCAGTTATTC.

The gene calls are TRBV25-1 and TRBJ2-7, with D perhaps matching TRBD1 (6 bases). CDR3 length: 14 residues. V was pared by 4 bases and J by 2 bases, with 12 bases between. CDR1 is MGHDK and CDR2 is SYGVNS in the germline V gene. The CDR3 nucleotides read TGTGCCAGCAGTGCAACAGGGAGAACCTACGAGCAGTACTTC. As protein: CASSATGRTYEQYF.

This clonotype has a count of ten or more. V is TRBV27 and J is TRBJ2-2; 7 bases are a match to TRBD2. This CDR3 has 20 residues. V trimming: 3 bases; J trimming: 4 bases; junction bases outside the gene matches: 20. Germline CDR1 reads MNHEY; CDR2 reads SMNVEV (reference sequence). In DNA, the CDR3 is TGTGCCAGCAGTTTGGGGGGGGAGATTTGGGGTGGTGAGGGCACCGGGGAGCTGTTTTTT. It yields the protein CASSLGGEIWGGEGTGELFF.

This chain joins TRBV5-1 and TRBJ2-1, with TRBD2 matching over 13 bases. The CDR3 is 21 residues long. CDR1 SGHRS and CDR2 YFSETQ come from the germline V gene. V shed 4 bases and J 0 bases; nucleotides not matched to a gene: 16. The CDR3 loop reads CASSPGLAGAPSTSSYNEQFF. DNA of the CDR3: TGCGCCAGCAGCCCAGGACTAGCGGGGGCCCCTTCCACCAGCTCCTACAATGAGCAGTTCTTC.

This clonotype showed up many times. The J gene is TRBJ2-3, the V gene TRBV27; no reliable D call. Germline V gene lookup returns CDR1 MNHEY and CDR2 SMNVEV (reference sequence). Deletions cut 3 bases from V and 2 bases from J, with 9 bases between. The CDR3 sequence is 14 residues long. In nucleotides, the CDR3 is TGTGCCAGCAGTTTGTGGTACTACACAGATACGCAGTATTTT. This codes for CASSLWYYTDTQYF.

This clonotype has ten or more counts. This chain links TRBV7-9 with TRBJ2-4; D is ambiguous. CDR3 length: 13 residues. The V and J ends lost 2 bases and 12 bases respectively, with 14 bases between them. Germline V CDR1 and CDR2: SEHNR, FQNEAQ (reference sequence). As DNA, the CDR3 is TGTGCCAGCAGCTTAAGACTGAGACGCGATCAGTACTTC. Its protein is CASSLRLRRDQYF. The variable domain in full, with the rest retrieved from reference TRBV7-9 and TRBJ2-4, is DTGVSQNPRHKITKRGQNVTFRCDPISEHNRLYWYRQTLGQGPEFLTYFQNEAQLEKSRLLSDRFSAERPKGSFSTLEIQRTEQGDSAMYLCASSLRLRRDQYFGAGTRLSVL.

This clonotype came up many times. The chain employs TRBV15 and TRBJ2-2; TRBD2 matches 7 bases. V shed 5 bases, J shed 6 bases, and the junction held 15 bases outside the gene matches. Germline-derived CDR1 and CDR2 are LNHNV and YYDKDF (reference sequence). The CDR3 length is 17 residues. In DNA form, the CDR3 reads TGTGCCACCAGCGACTGGGGTAGGGCGGGAGCCGCCGGGGAGCTGTTTTTT. Residues: CATSDWGRAGAAGELFF.

This clonotype was observed at least ten times. The V and J genes are TRBV7-9 and TRBJ2-1; tentative D call: TRBD2 (6 bases). Germline values: CDR1 SEHNR, CDR2 FQNEAQ (reference sequence). The CDR3 contains 17 residues. Trimming removed 2 bases from V and 2 bases from J, with 16 bases in between. The CDR3 protein is CASSLLREGGPYNEQFF. CDR3 DNA: TGTGCCAGCAGCTTACTTCGCGAAGGAGGGCCCTACAATGAGCAGTTCTTC.

J is TRBJ2-7 and V is TRBV7-9; the D gene is possibly TRBD2 (5 bases). This CDR3 is built from 16 residues. Trimming took 1 base from V and 3 from J, leaving 16 bases between them. Germline-derived CDR1 and CDR2 are SEHNR and FQNEAQ (reference sequence). CDR3 sequence reads: CASSLGAARSHYEQYF. The CDR3 DNA follows: TGTGCCAGCAGCTTAGGAGCGGCTAGATCTCACTACGAGCAGTACTTC.

This clonotype showed up many times. The genes are TRBV3-1 and TRBJ2-1; D perhaps matches TRBD2 (6 bases). This CDR3 spans 15 amino acids. CDR1 and CDR2 from the germline V gene are LGHDT and YNNKEL (reference sequence). V was shortened by 6 bases and J by 9 bases, with 21 bases between the two germline ends. CDR3 nucleotide sequence: TGTGCCAGCAGGGGCGGGGCTCAAGGGATCGGTGAGCAGTTCTTC. It codes for CASRGGAQGIGEQFF.

This clonotype was observed at least ten times. The chain uses TRBV7-9 and TRBJ1-4; D gene ambiguous. Germline V gene sequence: CDR1 SEHNR, CDR2 FQNEAQ (reference sequence). Trimming removed 0 bases from V and 2 bases from J, with 7 bases in between. This CDR3 region has 15 residues. The CDR3 is CASSLAGGTNEKLFF. As DNA, the CDR3 is TGTGCCAGCAGCTTAGCAGGTGGTACTAATGAAAAACTGTTTTTT. Using reference TRBV7-9 and TRBJ1-4 for the parts outside the CDR3, the full variable domain is DTGVSQNPRHKITKRGQNVTFRCDPISEHNRLYWYRQTLGQGPEFLTYFQNEAQLEKSRLLSDRFSAERPKGSFSTLEIQRTEQGDSAMYLCASSLAGGTNEKLFFGSGTQLSVL.

This clonotype was counted at least ten times. The chain is built from TRBV7-9 and TRBJ2-5; possibly TRBD2 for D (6 bases). In germline, CDR1 is SEHNR, CDR2 FQNEAQ (reference sequence). The CDR3 runs to 14 residues. V was shortened by 3 bases and J by 4 bases, with 12 bases between the two germline ends. The DNA for the CDR3 is TGTGCCAGCAGCTTTAGGGGAGGAGGAGAGACCCAGTACTTC. Encoded protein: CASSFRGGGETQYF.

This clonotype occurred many times. The J gene is TRBJ1-2, the V gene TRBV7-9; perhaps TRBD1 as D (5 bases). CDR1 and CDR2 from the germline V gene are SEHNR and FQNEAQ (reference sequence). CDR3 length equals 14 residues. V dropped 3 bases and J dropped 3 bases, with 11 bases sitting between them. DNA for the CDR3: TGTGCCAGCAGCTTTCCGAGAGGGGACTATGGCTACACCTTC. Amino acid sequence: CASSFPRGDYGYTF.

Regarding this clonotype: The junction shows a germline mismatch at one end, possibly a read error. The chain recombines TRBV11-2 with TRBJ2-1; 7 bases align to TRBD2. CDR3 length equals 13 residues. Germline CDR1 is SGHAT and CDR2 is FQNNGV. The CDR3 DNA sequence: TGTGCCAGCAGCTTAGGAGGCGGGACTATCCAACTCTTC. This sequence encodes CASSLGGGTIQLF.

This clonotype has ten or more counts. The chain recombines TRBV30 with TRBJ2-1; D remains ambiguous. Trimming left V 0 bases short and J 6 bases short, with 6 bases between. The CDR3 sequence is 12 residues long. The V gene's germline CDR1 is GTSNPN and CDR2 SVGIG (reference sequence). CDR3 DNA sequence: TGTGCCTGGAGTGTACTCGGCAATGAGCAGTTCTTC. It translates to CAWSVLGNEQFF.